This T cell receptor (beta chain) originates from a study of cytotoxic CD8 clonotypes in ibrutinib-treated CLL. Clones were sequenced by immunoSEQ multiplex PCR, and TCRdb holds only the in-frame ones, with some missing. The sample lists 300,000 to 350,000 clones, just under 80% seen once, with over 5% in the top ten. Germline values: CDR1 SGHRS, CDR2 YFSETQ. The V end lost 0 bases, the J end lost 5 bases, and 12 bases lay between the germline ends. This CDR3 comprises 15 residues. This receptor was identified in a human donor with chronic lymphocytic leukemia. The sample consisted of PBMCs, taken before ibrutinib treatment. V gene TRBV5-1 combines with J gene TRBJ1-5, with a tentative D call TRBD1 (5 bases). The CDR3 loop is CASSLEGRGDQPQHF. For the CDR3, the DNA is TGCGCCAGCAGCTTGGAGGGGAGGGGTGATCAGCCCCAGCATTTT.